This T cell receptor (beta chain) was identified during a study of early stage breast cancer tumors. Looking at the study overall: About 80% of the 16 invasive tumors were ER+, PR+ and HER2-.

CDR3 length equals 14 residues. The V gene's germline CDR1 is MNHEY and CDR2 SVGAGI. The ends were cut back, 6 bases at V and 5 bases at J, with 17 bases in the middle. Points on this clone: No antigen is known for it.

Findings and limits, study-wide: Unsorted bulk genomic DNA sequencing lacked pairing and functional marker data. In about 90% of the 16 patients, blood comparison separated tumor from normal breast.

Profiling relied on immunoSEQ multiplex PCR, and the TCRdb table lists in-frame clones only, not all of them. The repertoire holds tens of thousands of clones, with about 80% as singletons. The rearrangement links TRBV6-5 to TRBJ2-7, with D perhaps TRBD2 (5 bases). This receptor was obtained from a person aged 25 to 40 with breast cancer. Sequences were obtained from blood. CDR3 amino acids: CASSFQTVGNEQYF. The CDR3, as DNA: TGTGCCAGCAGCTTCCAAACTGTCGGGAACGAGCAGTACTTC.